The rows below give T cell receptor beta chains drawn from one sample of a study of T cells after posttransplantation cyclophosphamide. The table came from immunoSEQ multiplex PCR; TCRdb's copy has only in-frame clones and leaves some out. The sample holds some 5,700 clones, over 1.5% seen once. The sequencing used PBMCs, collected about 230 days after a stem cell transplant with posttransplant cyclophosphamide. These receptor sequences come from a young adult male patient who received an allogeneic stem cell transplant from a related donor, was CMV-positive, and had no GVHD. The graft donor may have given rise to some T cells. The conserved cysteine and the conserved F or W are not part of the CDR3 here. Rows give clone size only sometimes, using once, few, many, or a class for an expanded clone.

v_call	clone_size	j_call	cdr3_aa
TRBV18	.	TRBJ2-5	ASRPGTGGSDQETQY
TRBV7-2	.	TRBJ2-5	ASSLAAGGTPETQY
TRBV5-1	few	TRBJ2-7	ASSGGADVQGVGEQY
TRBV6-5	.	TRBJ2-7	ASISGTTYEQY
TRBV7-6	few	TRBJ2-1	ASSQLTAFYNEQF
TRBV2	few	TRBJ2-3	ASSLGLGSDTQY
TRBV10-2	.	TRBJ2-1	ASSEDSSYNEQF
TRBV19	.	TRBJ2-5	ASRGPFPETQY
TRBV28	few	TRBJ2-1	ASSSSWTSLGGNEQF
TRBV7-8	.	TRBJ2-7	ASSLDGTAFAQY
TRBV18	.	TRBJ2-5	ASSSGVEETQY
TRBV2	few	TRBJ2-7	ASSELSEQY
TRBV5-1	.	TRBJ2-7	ASSLGGTVDVSYEQY
TRBV6-6	.	TRBJ1-5	ASRESGTGGNQPQH
TRBV27	.	TRBJ1-6	ASKRTDNSPLH
TRBV7-3	medium-sized	TRBJ2-7	ASSLNPSGSYEQY
TRBV13	.	TRBJ1-6	ASSLGRAGLNSPLH
TRBV4-1	.	TRBJ2-1	ASSQILLVSNEQF